The rows below give T cell receptor beta chains drawn from one sample of a study of regulatory dendritic cells for organ transplantation. Their antigens are not known. The table came from immunoSEQ multiplex PCR; TCRdb's copy has only in-frame clones and leaves some out. The sample holds about 17,000 clones, roughly four fifths seen once. Sequencing was performed on memory CD4+ T cells from blood cultured with regulatory dendritic cells. These receptors all come from a human donor in good health. Each CDR3 is given with its conserved first and last residue. A D gene is named only where the DNA matches it firmly.

v_call	d_call	j_call	cdr3_aa
TRBV11-2	.	TRBJ1-4	CASSVVSQEKLFF
TRBV7-9	.	TRBJ2-5	CASSEVGKIPETQYF
TRBV7-2	TRBD2	TRBJ2-1	CASSRTSGYNEQFF
TRBV30	.	TRBJ2-1	CAWSVPRGAANEQFF
TRBV7-3	TRBD2	TRBJ2-5	CASSSNGLAEETQYF
TRBV27	TRBD1	TRBJ2-3	CASGQNRGPDTQYF
TRBV7-3	.	TRBJ2-1	CASSLYADLISYNEQFF
TRBV27	TRBD2	TRBJ2-5	CASSLSRGETQYF
TRBV29-1	.	TRBJ1-3	CSVEGRGNTIYF
TRBV5-4	.	TRBJ1-1	CASSRLDTEAFF
TRBV12-1	.	TRBJ2-6	CASSLVWTSGSGRMAGANVLTF
TRBV6-6	TRBD1	TRBJ2-5	CASRRQGKETQYF
TRBV25-1	.	TRBJ1-5	CASSAVRGQPQHF
TRBV11-2	.	TRBJ2-2	CASSRPTGTGELFF
TRBV29-1	TRBD1	TRBJ1-1	CSVDEDRAGNTEAFF
TRBV28	.	TRBJ2-1	CASRGRQTSYNEQFF
TRBV7-8	.	TRBJ2-7	CASSAKVSGNYEQYF
TRBV27	TRBD1	TRBJ2-7	CASSSWDRRYEQYF
TRBV9	.	TRBJ1-3	CASSVGIQGNTIYF
TRBV25-1	.	TRBJ1-2	CASSDPWNPGNYGYTF
TRBV2	TRBD1	TRBJ2-7	CASSEQGQSYEQYF
TRBV6-1	.	TRBJ1-4	CASSALQGGGEKLFF
TRBV6-1	.	TRBJ2-7	CASSSKSGGSYEQYF
TRBV21-1	.	TRBJ2-3	CASSKGDVRRGSRDTQYF
TRBV6-1	TRBD2	TRBJ2-3	CASVSGTGSTDTQYF
TRBV19	TRBD2	TRBJ2-1	CASTSIAGETDEQFF
TRBV10-3	.	TRBJ2-2	CATSWRGNTGELFF
TRBV5-4	TRBD2	TRBJ2-2	CASSQISGAGSTGELFF
TRBV4-1	.	TRBJ1-6	CASSQVTIEGSPLHF
TRBV28	.	TRBJ2-1	CASSPSGFSVLPHYNEQFF
TRBV30	TRBD2	TRBJ2-7	CAWSRKKPERGGSYEQYF
TRBV4-2	.	TRBJ1-2	CASSPTGDHEYGYTF
TRBV5-6	TRBD1	TRBJ2-3	CASSFAGTGFTDTQYF
TRBV18	TRBD1	TRBJ2-7	CASSPVGTGSYEQYF
TRBV11-3	.	TRBJ1-3	CASSLGSIGNTIYF
TRBV18	.	TRBJ2-1	CASSLINYNEQFF
TRBV7-3	.	TRBJ2-1	CASSLNVGVYNEQFF
TRBV6-5	.	TRBJ2-3	CASSEIGGDTQYF
TRBV10-1	.	TRBJ2-2	CATTRYTGELFF
TRBV28	TRBD2	TRBJ2-7	CASIGLAEISYEQYF
TRBV4-1	.	TRBJ2-2	CASSQVPLSYSDSLGGELFF
TRBV19	TRBD1	TRBJ1-4	CASSRQGVNEKLFF
TRBV19	TRBD1	TRBJ2-4	CASRDTGGAAKNIQYF
TRBV19	TRBD2	TRBJ2-1	CASSSGGGGSSYNEQFF
TRBV2	.	TRBJ2-5	CASSEQHPRVPQETQYF
TRBV7-2	TRBD1	TRBJ1-4	CASSLGSGTGILGEKLFF
TRBV30	.	TRBJ1-1	CAWSVTARVGTEAFF
TRBV7-6	.	TRBJ2-1	CASTQGTEGDEQFF
TRBV14	TRBD2	TRBJ2-3	CASSQDHVWSGNQVTQYF
TRBV11-2	TRBD2	TRBJ2-1	CASSLVGSGNNEQFF
TRBV30	.	TRBJ1-5	CAWSVSGSNQPQHF
TRBV7-2	TRBD1	TRBJ2-7	CASSNYGDRGDEQYF
TRBV29-1	.	TRBJ1-2	CSVVEGGSYGYTF
TRBV5-1	TRBD2	TRBJ2-1	CASASKGGIQREAPPSSYNEQFF